This is a list of T cell receptor beta chains from one sample in a study of blood T cells in healthy people across ages. TCRdb re-called the 5' RACE reads through MiXCR, storing one row per CDR3 protein. The sample yields 2 million or so distinct CDR3 sequences, roughly 52% seen once. Sequencing was done on a sample of blood. The receptors were sampled from a woman aged 35 to 49 in good health. Each CDR3 is given with its conserved first and last residue. D genes are given only for firm matches. Some rows mark clone size as missing; the rest say once, few, many or name a class of expanded clone.

CASSYGPSGGPTDTQYF	TGTGCCAGCAGTTACGGGCCTAGCGGGGGACCCACAGATACGCAGTATTTT	NA	TRBJ2-3	TRBV6-2/TRBV6-3	TRBD2
CASSPWTGDTNSPLHF	TGTGCCAGCAGCCCGTGGACAGGGGATACGAATTCACCCCTCCACTTT	NA	TRBJ1-6	TRBV28	TRBD1
CASSEGGLAGGRETQYF	TGCGCCAGCAGTGAGGGTGGACTAGCGGGGGGGCGAGAGACCCAGTACTTC	NA	TRBJ2-5	TRBV10-2	TRBD2
CASSFNSYEQYF	TGTGCCAGCAGCTTTAACTCCTACGAGCAGTACTTC	many	TRBJ2-7	TRBV7-2	NA
CASRDRAGYTF	TGTGCCAGCAGGGACAGGGCTGGCTACACCTTC	few	TRBJ1-2	TRBV12-3/TRBV12-4	TRBD1
CASSFLYQPQHF	TGTGCCAGCAGCTTTCTGTATCAGCCCCAGCATTTT	few	TRBJ1-5	TRBV7-2	NA
CSVVGRRETQYF	TGCAGCGTTGTGGGCCGAAGGGAGACCCAGTACTTC	NA	TRBJ2-5	TRBV29-1	NA
CASSPVIAGGPYNEQYF	TGTGCCAGCAGCCCGGTTATAGCGGGGGGACCATACAATGAGCAGTACTTC	NA	TRBJ2-7	TRBV11-2	TRBD2
CSYAPGTTPTDTQYF	TGCAGTTATGCCCCCGGGACGACTCCAACAGATACGCAGTATTTT	NA	TRBJ2-3	TRBV20-1	NA
CASSLVSGPRTDTQYF	TGCGCCAGCAGCTTGGTTTCAGGACCTCGCACAGATACGCAGTATTTT	NA	TRBJ2-3	TRBV5-1	NA
CASSYVGQETQFF	TGTGCCAGCAGTTACGTGGGACAAGAGACCCAGTTCTTC	NA	TRBJ2-1	TRBV6-5	NA
CASSLRGGAQPYYEQYF	TGTGCCAGCAGCTTACGCGGGGGGGCTCAACCCTACTACGAGCAGTACTTC	NA	TRBJ2-7	TRBV7-2	TRBD2
CASSQEGVINIYEQYF	TGTGCCAGCAGCCAAGAGGGAGTCATCAACATCTACGAGCAGTACTTC	few	TRBJ2-7	TRBV4-2	NA
CASSSASVETQYF	TGTGCCAGCAGCTCCGCCTCGGTAGAGACCCAGTACTTC	NA	TRBJ2-5	TRBV7-2	NA
CASSQDDRGNTEAFF	TGCGCCAGCAGCCAAGATGATCGGGGGAACACTGAAGCTTTCTTT	NA	TRBJ1-1	TRBV4-3	NA
CASAWGTSGSREQYF	TGTGCCAGCGCCTGGGGGACTTCCGGATCACGCGAGCAGTACTTC	NA	TRBJ2-7	TRBV25-1	NA
CSARVWGGAMMSTDTQYF	TGCAGTGCTAGAGTATGGGGGGGGGCCATGATGAGCACAGATACGCAGTATTTT	few	TRBJ2-3	TRBV20-1	NA
CSASGPGGYEQYF	TGCAGTGCTAGCGGGCCAGGGGGCTACGAGCAGTACTTC	few	TRBJ2-7	TRBV20-1	TRBD1
CAIQPTSGGANTRETQYF	TGTGCCATCCAACCGACTAGCGGGGGGGCCAATACCCGAGAGACCCAGTACTTC	NA	TRBJ2-5	TRBV6-1	TRBD2
CSVRGRDRFQETQYF	TGCAGCGTCAGGGGTCGGGACAGATTCCAAGAGACCCAGTACTTC	NA	TRBJ2-5	TRBV29-1	TRBD1
CASSLLVTGAREETQYF	TGTGCCAGCAGCCTACTCGTGACAGGGGCGCGGGAAGAGACCCAGTACTTC	few	TRBJ2-5	TRBV14	TRBD1
CASSVGQASYEQYF	TGTGCCAGCAGCGTCGGACAGGCTTCCTACGAGCAGTACTTC	NA	TRBJ2-7	TRBV7-9	TRBD1
CASSRIGEGNNEQFF	TGTGCCAGCAGTCGTATAGGGGAGGGGAACAATGAGCAGTTCTTC	NA	TRBJ2-1	TRBV12-3/TRBV12-4	TRBD2
CASSLLGRTGVETQYF	TGTGCCAGCAGCTTGCTAGGTCGGACAGGGGTAGAGACCCAGTACTTC	NA	TRBJ2-5	TRBV5-5	TRBD1
CAWQRGTDTQYF	TGTGCCTGGCAGCGGGGCACAGATACGCAGTATTTT	few	TRBJ2-3	TRBV7-2	NA
CSVYTGENYEQYF	TGCAGCGTTTACACAGGGGAAAACTACGAGCAGTACTTC	few	TRBJ2-7	TRBV29-1	TRBD1
CASSFGLGDGADTQYF	TGTGCCAGCAGCTTCGGTTTGGGGGACGGGGCAGATACGCAGTATTTT	NA	TRBJ2-3	TRBV5-6	NA
CSARTDLNEQYF	TGCAGTGCTCGGACAGACTTAAACGAGCAGTACTTC	NA	TRBJ2-7	TRBV20-1	NA
CSAPGRNYGYTF	TGCAGTGCGCCAGGGCGGAACTATGGCTACACCTTC	NA	TRBJ1-2	TRBV20-1	NA
CASALGLAGYNEQFF	TGTGCCAGCGCCCTGGGACTAGCGGGGTACAATGAGCAGTTCTTC	NA	TRBJ2-1	TRBV27	TRBD2
CASSVGDRARETQYF	TGTGCCAGCAGCGTAGGCGATAGGGCTCGAGAGACCCAGTACTTC	NA	TRBJ2-5	TRBV9	NA
CASSAPLAPSTDTQYF	TGTGCCAGCAGCGCCCCTCTAGCCCCTAGCACAGATACGCAGTATTTT	few	TRBJ2-3	TRBV6-1	NA
CASRWGFYNEQFF	TGTGCCAGCAGATGGGGGTTTTACAATGAGCAGTTCTTC	NA	TRBJ2-1	TRBV6-6	NA
CASSPGTVGLYGANVLTF	TGTGCCAGCAGCCCCGGGACAGTCGGACTCTATGGGGCCAACGTCCTGACTTTC	once	TRBJ2-6	TRBV14	TRBD1
CASGRSGDGEQYF	TGTGCCAGCGGAAGGAGCGGTGACGGGGAGCAGTACTTC	NA	TRBJ2-7	TRBV6-1	NA
CSAPDTSYYEQYF	TGCAGTGCTCCGGACACCAGCTACTACGAGCAGTACTTC	NA	TRBJ2-7	TRBV20-1	NA
CASSTIAGGAGGSYGYTF	TGTGCCAGCAGCACCATCGCGGGGGGAGCAGGGGGGAGCTATGGCTACACCTTC	NA	TRBJ1-2	TRBV7-8	TRBD1
CASSLAGPSSGANVLTF	TGTGCCAGCAGCTTAGCAGGCCCTAGCTCTGGGGCCAACGTCCTGACTTTC	few	TRBJ2-6	TRBV11-2	NA